This TCR beta chain originates from a study of early T cells in non-severe SARS-CoV-2 infection. V was clipped by 0 bases and J by 7 bases, with 10 bases between them. The CDR3 is made up of 13 amino acids. Looked up from germline, CDR1 is SQVTM and CDR2 is ANQGSEA. This clonotype came up many times. TCRdb recomputed calls from the 5' RACE reads with MiXCR, one row per CDR3 protein. Seen here are some 77,000 distinct CDR3 sequences, roughly 5.3% observed once, and the top ten hold around 7.5%. The specimen was whole blood, collected at baseline. The receptor was isolated from an adult who was a healthcare worker with PCR-confirmed SARS-CoV-2 infection or an uninfected control (not recorded which). This chain joins TRBV29-1 and TRBJ1-3; no definite D call. As DNA, the CDR3 is TGCAGCGTTGAAGATCCGAGAGGGAACACCATATATTTT. As protein: CSVEDPRGNTIYF.